The clone carrying this T cell receptor beta chain was seen ten or more times. Its antigen is not identified. The data originate from a study of tumor and adjacent non-tumor tissue in lung cancer. Study outcomes and limitations: Compared with tumor, normal lung showed significantly lower TCR diversity. In normal lung, the top 100 clones were significantly more dominant than in tumor.

No cell sorting was done before RNA was extracted from the tissue. Germline-derived CDR1 and CDR2 are SQVTM and ANQGSEA. V lost 7 bases and J lost 6, with 16 bases in between. The CDR3 has 12 amino acids. Three rounds of nested PCR, following a modified ARM-PCR protocol, produced the TCRbeta library. MiXCR was run by TCRdb on the multiplex PCR reads, yielding one entry per CDR3 protein. The table has roughly 81,000 distinct CDR3 sequences, more than 60% seen once; the top ten hold about 16%. The source material was lung tumor tissue. This clonotype was sampled from a man in his 70s with non-small cell lung cancer. The rearrangement uses TRBV29-1 and TRBJ2-7; a weak D match, TRBD2 (6 bases). The CDR3 spells CSGGSSAGEQYF. In nucleotides, the CDR3 is TGCAGCGGCGGCTCTAGCGCCGGCGAGCAGTACTTC.